A selection of T cell receptor beta chains follows, all from one sample in a study of blood T cell repertoires in COVID-19. TCRdb's copy holds only in-frame clones and misses some; the assay was immunoSEQ multiplex PCR. The table has about 300,000 clones, roughly 90% seen once. Material: PBMCs or T cells enriched from blood (not recorded which). The receptors derive from a woman aged 50 to 60 who had been exposed to COVID-19. The CDR3 runs from the conserved cysteine through the conserved F or W. The D gene is left open where the match is weak. Only some rows state a clone size, as once, few, many or a class for expanded clones.

TRBV6-5	TRBJ1-1	NA	once	CASSTQDSRGTEAFF	TGTGCCAGCAGTACCCAGGACAGTCGAGGGACTGAAGCTTTCTTT
TRBV23-1	TRBJ1-5	TRBD1	NA	CANPTDRGPYSNQPQHF	TGCGCCAACCCCACGGACAGGGGGCCATATAGCAATCAGCCCCAGCATTTT
TRBV29-1	TRBJ1-4	NA	few	CSVQVYNEKLFF	TGCAGCGTTCAAGTGTATAATGAAAAACTGTTTTTT
TRBV2	TRBJ1-2	NA	NA	CASSLQVRSGYTF	TGTGCCAGCAGCCTACAGGTTCGATCAGGCTACACCTTC
TRBV11-2	TRBJ1-2	NA	NA	CASSQQPKQGYGYTF	TGTGCCAGCAGCCAACAACCGAAACAGGGCTATGGCTACACCTTC
TRBV6-2/TRBV6-3	TRBJ2-1	TRBD1	NA	CASSYNYRGVEQFF	TGTGCCAGCAGTTACAACTACAGGGGCGTCGAGCAGTTCTTC
TRBV5-1	TRBJ2-1	NA	NA	CASSLEVVTYNEQFF	TGCGCCAGCAGCTTAGAGGTCGTGACCTACAATGAGCAGTTCTTC
TRBV5-1	TRBJ2-7	NA	NA	CASSLAPDSPYEQYF	TGCGCCAGCAGCTTGGCCCCCGACAGTCCCTACGAGCAGTACTTC
TRBV7-2	TRBJ2-2	NA	NA	CASSLDGWELFF	TGTGCCAGCAGCTTAGATGGCTGGGAGCTGTTTTTT
TRBV5-1	TRBJ2-5	NA	once	CASSIGPGAQETQYF	TGCGCCAGCAGCATAGGGCCTGGGGCTCAAGAGACCCAGTACTTC
TRBV27	TRBJ1-6	NA	NA	CASSFDRGNSPLHF	TGTGCCAGCAGTTTTGACCGAGGTAATTCACCCCTCCACTTT
TRBV29-1	TRBJ2-1	TRBD1	NA	CSVVRDRRPNEQFF	TGCAGCGTTGTACGGGACAGGAGACCCAATGAGCAGTTCTTC
TRBV19	TRBJ2-2	TRBD1	NA	CASRQYGTANTGELFF	TGTGCCAGTAGGCAGTATGGGACAGCCAACACCGGGGAGCTGTTTTTT
TRBV4-1	TRBJ2-1	TRBD2	NA	CASSLRSSGVYNEQFF	TGCGCCAGCAGCCTACGATCTAGCGGGGTGTACAATGAGCAGTTCTTC
TRBV20-1	TRBJ2-7	NA	NA	CSAIQNYEQYF	TGCAGTGCTATTCAAAACTACGAGCAGTACTTC
TRBV5-1	TRBJ2-7	NA	NA	CASSTGGAIESGEQYF	TGCGCCAGCAGCACGGGTGGGGCCATCGAGTCTGGCGAGCAGTACTTC
TRBV28	TRBJ2-1	TRBD2	NA	CASIPSGGAGDEQFF	TGTGCCAGCATCCCTAGCGGGGGGGCGGGGGATGAGCAGTTCTTC
TRBV5-6	TRBJ2-7	NA	NA	CASSPPGSQLPTLEQYF	TGTGCCAGCAGCCCACCCGGGTCTCAATTGCCCACCTTGGAGCAGTACTTC
TRBV6-8	TRBJ2-7	NA	NA	CASSGGEAYEQYF	TGTGCCAGCAGTGGAGGGGAAGCCTACGAGCAGTACTTC
TRBV11-2	TRBJ2-3	NA	once	CASSLDVGLLEDTQYF	TGTGCCAGCAGCTTAGACGTAGGACTGCTTGAAGATACGCAGTATTTT
TRBV7-8	TRBJ2-7	NA	NA	CASSITDDPYEQYF	TGTGCCAGCAGCATTACAGACGACCCCTACGAGCAGTACTTC
TRBV2	TRBJ2-1	NA	once	CASSATGTPYNEQFF	TGTGCCAGCAGTGCAACCGGGACACCCTACAATGAGCAGTTCTTC
TRBV6-5	TRBJ1-2	NA	NA	CATQEGGGGYTF	TGTGCCACCCAGGAGGGGGGGGGAGGCTACACCTTC
TRBV5-1	TRBJ2-1	TRBD2	once	CASSSGGPYNEQFF	TGCGCCAGCAGCTCGGGGGGGCCATACAATGAGCAGTTCTTC
TRBV5-4	TRBJ1-2	NA	NA	CASSSSVYRERAANYGYTF	TGTGCCAGCAGCTCGAGCGTGTACAGGGAAAGGGCTGCTAACTATGGCTACACCTTC
TRBV6-5	TRBJ1-3	NA	NA	CASSLPLPTTGNTIYF	TGTGCCAGCAGTTTGCCCCTACCAACGACTGGAAACACCATATATTTT
TRBV19	TRBJ2-7	NA	once	CASSGPPEPYEQYF	TGTGCCAGTAGTGGTCCCCCCGAGCCCTACGAGCAGTACTTC
TRBV5-6	TRBJ1-2	NA	NA	CASIPNPQGNYGYTF	TGTGCCAGCATCCCTAACCCCCAGGGAAACTATGGCTACACCTTC
TRBV28	TRBJ2-3	TRBD1	NA	CASSFPGGAGDTQYF	TGTGCCAGCAGTTTTCCAGGGGGAGCAGGGGATACGCAGTATTTT
TRBV19	TRBJ2-2	TRBD1	few	CASSTQGANTGELFF	TGTGCCAGTAGTACACAGGGGGCGAACACCGGGGAGCTGTTTTTT
TRBV5-1	TRBJ2-3	NA	NA	CASSFGGGGTDTQYF	TGCGCCAGCAGCTTCGGAGGGGGCGGCACAGATACGCAGTATTTT
TRBV5-4	TRBJ2-5	TRBD2	NA	CASSSLAGGQETQYF	TGTGCCAGCAGCTCTCTAGCGGGGGGCCAAGAGACCCAGTACTTC
TRBV6-5	TRBJ2-3	NA	NA	CASSYGGRPDTQYF	TGTGCCAGCAGTTACGGTGGGCGCCCAGATACGCAGTATTTT
TRBV28	TRBJ1-6	TRBD1	once	CASIRDSRNSPLHF	TGTGCCAGCATTCGGGACAGCAGGAACTCACCCCTCCACTTT
TRBV19	TRBJ1-1	NA	many	CASSAFGQTNTEAFF	TGTGCCAGTAGCGCCTTCGGACAGACGAACACTGAAGCTTTCTTT
TRBV11-2	TRBJ2-1	TRBD1	NA	CASTSWEGGVNSYNEQFF	TGTGCCAGCACCTCCTGGGAAGGGGGCGTTAACTCCTACAATGAGCAGTTCTTC
TRBV5-8	TRBJ2-5	NA	NA	CASIGQGGETQYF	TGTGCCAGCATCGGTCAGGGTGGCGAGACCCAGTACTTC
TRBV28	TRBJ2-3	TRBD2	NA	CASSPASGGGSTDTQYF	TGTGCCAGCAGCCCCGCTAGCGGGGGGGGGAGCACAGATACGCAGTATTTT
TRBV15	TRBJ1-1	NA	NA	CATSADSNTEAFF	TGTGCCACCAGCGCGGACAGCAACACTGAAGCTTTCTTT
TRBV7-8	TRBJ1-5	NA	NA	CASSPTRQGGNQPQHF	TGTGCCAGCAGCCCAACTCGGCAGGGCGGCAATCAGCCCCAGCATTTT
TRBV5-5	TRBJ2-3	TRBD1	once	CASSPREGTGADTQYF	TGTGCCAGCAGCCCTCGAGAGGGGACAGGGGCAGATACGCAGTATTTT
TRBV6-5	TRBJ1-1	NA	NA	CASRRNTEAFF	TGTGCCAGCCGGAGGAACACTGAAGCTTTCTTT
TRBV6-4	TRBJ2-3	TRBD2	NA	CASSDSASGYTDTQYF	TGTGCCAGCAGTGACTCGGCTAGCGGTTACACAGATACGCAGTATTTT
TRBV3-1/TRBV3-2	TRBJ2-3	NA	NA	CASSPGSSGISSTDTQYF	TGTGCCAGCAGCCCCGGTTCGAGCGGAATCAGTAGCACAGATACGCAGTATTTT
TRBV5-6	TRBJ1-1	NA	once	CASSFGGETEAFF	TGTGCCAGCAGCTTTGGAGGAGAGACTGAAGCTTTCTTT
TRBV15	TRBJ1-4	TRBD1	NA	CATSRADRGRTNEKLFF	TGTGCCACCAGCAGAGCCGACAGGGGGCGGACTAATGAAAAACTGTTTTTT
TRBV7-8	TRBJ1-1	NA	once	CASSFFPVDGQLYSSNTEAFF	TGTGCCAGCAGCTTCTTTCCCGTTGACGGACAGCTATATTCCTCGAACACTGAAGCTTTCTTT
TRBV28	TRBJ1-6	NA	NA	CASSLPGGRNYNSPLHF	TGTGCCAGCAGTCTCCCGGGGGGACGAAACTATAATTCACCCCTCCACTTT